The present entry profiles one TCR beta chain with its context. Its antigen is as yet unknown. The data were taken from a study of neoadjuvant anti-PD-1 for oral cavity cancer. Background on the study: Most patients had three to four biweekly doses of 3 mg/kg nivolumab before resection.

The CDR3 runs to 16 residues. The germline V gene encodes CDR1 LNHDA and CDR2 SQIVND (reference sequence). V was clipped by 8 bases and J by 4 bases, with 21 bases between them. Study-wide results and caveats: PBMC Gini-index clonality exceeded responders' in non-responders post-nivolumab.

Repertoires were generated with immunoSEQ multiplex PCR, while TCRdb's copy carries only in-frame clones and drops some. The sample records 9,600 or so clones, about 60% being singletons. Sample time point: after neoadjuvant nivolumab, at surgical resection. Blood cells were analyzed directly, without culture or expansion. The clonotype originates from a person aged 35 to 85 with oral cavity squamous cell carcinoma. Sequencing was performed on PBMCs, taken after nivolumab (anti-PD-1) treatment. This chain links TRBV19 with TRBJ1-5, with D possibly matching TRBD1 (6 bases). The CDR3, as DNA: TGTGCCAGTGAGGCGGGCGAAGGGGGTTTTAATCAGCCCCAGCATTTT. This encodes CASEAGEGGFNQPQHF.